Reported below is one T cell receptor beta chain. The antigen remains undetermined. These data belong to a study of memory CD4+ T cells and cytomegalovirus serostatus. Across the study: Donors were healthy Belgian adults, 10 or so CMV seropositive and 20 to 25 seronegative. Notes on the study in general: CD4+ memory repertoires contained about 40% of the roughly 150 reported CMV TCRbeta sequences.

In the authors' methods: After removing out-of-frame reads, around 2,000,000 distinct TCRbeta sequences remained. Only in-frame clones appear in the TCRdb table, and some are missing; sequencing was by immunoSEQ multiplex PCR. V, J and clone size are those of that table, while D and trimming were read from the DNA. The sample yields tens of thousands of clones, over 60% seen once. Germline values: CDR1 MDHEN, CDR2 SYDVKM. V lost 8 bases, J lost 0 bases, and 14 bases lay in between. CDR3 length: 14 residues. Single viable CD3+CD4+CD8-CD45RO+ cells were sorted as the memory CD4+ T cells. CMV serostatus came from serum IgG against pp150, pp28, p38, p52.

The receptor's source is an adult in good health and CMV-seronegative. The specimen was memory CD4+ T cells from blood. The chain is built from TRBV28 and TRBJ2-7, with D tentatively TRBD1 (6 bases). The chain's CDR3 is CASSGTPHSYEQYF. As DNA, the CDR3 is TGTGCCAGCTCTGGGACACCTCACTCCTACGAGCAGTACTTC.